This section outlines one T cell receptor (beta chain) sequence together with its context. Clones were read by immunoSEQ multiplex PCR, and TCRdb kept only the in-frame ones, dropping some. This table holds about 1.5 million clones, 95% to 99% found once. This entry belongs to a study of shared clonotypes between healthy human individuals. CDR1 is WNHNN, CDR2 SYGVQD, per germline (reference sequence). The CDR3 length is 14 residues. Trimming at V came to 6 bases and at J to 3 bases, leaving 6 bases not matched to a gene. The sample taken for sequencing was naive CD4+ T cells sorted from blood. Subset meaning: CD45RA+ positively selected. The genes are TRBV10-1 and TRBJ2-7, with 9 nucleotides matching TRBD1. The source of this sequence is a man between 25 and 39 years old in good health. This chain's CDR3 is CASSSGTGNYEQYF. The DNA for the CDR3 is TGCGCCAGCAGCTCCGGGACAGGGAACTACGAGCAGTACTTC.